This T cell receptor beta chain was found in a study of T cell responses to AZD1222 COVID-19 vaccine. Profiled with immunoSEQ multiplex PCR; TCRdb holds only in-frame clones, not every one. This sample has over 95,000 clones, with around nine tenths found just once. This receptor was taken from an adult in good health. The sequencing here drew on peripheral blood, taken on day 0 of AZD1222 vaccination.

The CDR3 region has the DNA TGTGCCAGCAGCCCCGCTGGTGGAAGCAACACAGATACGCAGTATTTT. This sequence encodes CASSPAGGSNTDTQYF. V usage is TRBV28 and J usage is TRBJ2-3; D remains ambiguous. V was trimmed by 6 bases and J by 2 bases, leaving 18 bases between them. CDR1 and CDR2 from the germline V gene are MDHEN and SYDVKM. This CDR3 spans 16 amino acids.